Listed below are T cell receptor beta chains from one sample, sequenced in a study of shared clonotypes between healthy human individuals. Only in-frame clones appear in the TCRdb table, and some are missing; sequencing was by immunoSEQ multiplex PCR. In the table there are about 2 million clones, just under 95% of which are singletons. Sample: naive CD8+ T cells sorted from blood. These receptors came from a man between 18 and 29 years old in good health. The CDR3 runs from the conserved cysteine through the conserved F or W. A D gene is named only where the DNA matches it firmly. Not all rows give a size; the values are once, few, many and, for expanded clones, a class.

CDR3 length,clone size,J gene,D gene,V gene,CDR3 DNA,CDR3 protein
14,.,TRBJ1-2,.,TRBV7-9,TGTGCCAGCAGCTCTACCCTAGACGGCTATGGCTACACCTTC,CASSSTLDGYGYTF
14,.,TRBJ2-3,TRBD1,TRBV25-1,TGTGCCAGCAGTGAATTGGGGACAGGGGATACGCAGTATTTT,CASSELGTGDTQYF
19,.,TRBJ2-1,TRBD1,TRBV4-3,TGCGCCAGCAGCCAAGAAAGGGGGCCCGTGGCGATCCCCTACAATGAGCAGTTCTTC,CASSQERGPVAIPYNEQFF
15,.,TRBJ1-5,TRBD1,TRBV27,TGTGCCAGCAGACAGGGGGCGACTAGCAATCAGCCCCAGCATTTT,CASRQGATSNQPQHF
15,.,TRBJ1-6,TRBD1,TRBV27,TGTGCCAGCAGTTTATCCGGGACAGGTAGTTCACCCCTCCACTTT,CASSLSGTGSSPLHF
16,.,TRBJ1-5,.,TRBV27,TGTGCCAGCAGTTTAAGAGGGCCCTATAGCAATCAGCCCCAGCATTTT,CASSLRGPYSNQPQHF
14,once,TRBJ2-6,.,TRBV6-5,TGTGCCAGCAGTTCGGGGCCCGGGGCCAACGTCCTGACTTTC,CASSSGPGANVLTF
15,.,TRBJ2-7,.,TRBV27,TGTGCCAGCAGTTTAAATGGGGACCCCTCCTACGAGCAGTACTTC,CASSLNGDPSYEQYF
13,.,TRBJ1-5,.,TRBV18,TGTGCCAGCTCGCTCGGGGACAATCAGCCCCAGCATTTT,CASSLGDNQPQHF
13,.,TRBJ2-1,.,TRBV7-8,TGTGCCAGCAGCTTGCCTCCCTACAATGAGCAGTTCTTC,CASSLPPYNEQFF
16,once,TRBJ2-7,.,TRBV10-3,TGTGCCATCAGTGAGTCGACCGGGCCCTACTTCTACGAGCAGTACTTC,CAISESTGPYFYEQYF
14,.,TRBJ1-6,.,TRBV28,TGTGCCAGCAGCTGGACGACCGGTAATTCACCCCTCCACTTT,CASSWTTGNSPLHF
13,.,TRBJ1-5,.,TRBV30,TGTGCCTGGGCCGGTCAGGGTACTCAGCCCCAGCATTTT,CAWAGQGTQPQHF
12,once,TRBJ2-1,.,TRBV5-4,TGTGCCAGCAGCTTGGGCGATTTTGAGCAGTTCTTC,CASSLGDFEQFF
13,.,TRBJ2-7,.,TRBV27,TGTGCCAGCAGTATGGGTTACTCCTACGAGCAGTACTTC,CASSMGYSYEQYF
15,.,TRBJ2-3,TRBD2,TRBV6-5,TGTGCCAGCAGTTTCCGCGGGGGGCCCACAGATACGCAGTATTTT,CASSFRGGPTDTQYF
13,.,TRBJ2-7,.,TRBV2,TGTGCCAGCAATTTGGTTGGATCGTACGAGCAGTACTTC,CASNLVGSYEQYF
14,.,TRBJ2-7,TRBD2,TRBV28,TGTGCCAGCAGCGGGCTAGCGGGGGGCTACGAGCAGTACTTC,CASSGLAGGYEQYF
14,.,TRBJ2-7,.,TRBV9,TGTGCCAGCAGCGTAGGAGGGATCTCCTACGAGCAGTACTTC,CASSVGGISYEQYF
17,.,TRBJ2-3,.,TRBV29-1,TGCAGCGCGATCGTCCGTACCGCGGCGCATTTAAGGGATACGCAGTATTTT,CSAIVRTAAHLRDTQYF
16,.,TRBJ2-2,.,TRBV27,TGTGCCAGCAGTTTAATCGGGGGCAGGAACACCGGGGAGCTGTTTTTT,CASSLIGGRNTGELFF
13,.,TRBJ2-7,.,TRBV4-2,TGTGCCAGCAGCCTCGGGACCTTCTACGAGCAGTACTTC,CASSLGTFYEQYF
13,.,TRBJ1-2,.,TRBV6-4,TGTGCCAGCAGTGACTCGATAGGGTATGGCTACACCTTC,CASSDSIGYGYTF
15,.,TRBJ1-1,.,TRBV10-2,TGCGCCAGCAGTGAGTCTTTCGGGGGGAAAACTGAAGCTTTCTTT,CASSESFGGKTEAFF